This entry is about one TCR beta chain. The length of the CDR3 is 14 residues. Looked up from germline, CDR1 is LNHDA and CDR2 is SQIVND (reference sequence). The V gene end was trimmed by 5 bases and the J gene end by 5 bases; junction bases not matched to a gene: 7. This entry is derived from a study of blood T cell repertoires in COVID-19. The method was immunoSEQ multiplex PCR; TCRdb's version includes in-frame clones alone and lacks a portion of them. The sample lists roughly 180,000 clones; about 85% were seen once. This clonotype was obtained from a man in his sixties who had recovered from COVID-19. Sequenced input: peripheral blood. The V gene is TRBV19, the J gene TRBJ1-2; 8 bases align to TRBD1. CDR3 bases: TGTGCCAGTAGTCCCCCTACAGGGGGTTATGGCTACACCTTC. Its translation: CASSPPTGGYGYTF.